These T cell receptor beta chains were read from a single sample in a study of T cells after yellow fever vaccination. TCRdb re-analysed the 5' RACE reads in MiXCR, keeping a single row per CDR3 protein. Of hundreds of thousands of distinct CDR3 sequences in the sample, about 12% were seen once. The specimen comprised PBMCs, sampled on the day of the yellow fever booster vaccination. These receptors all come from a man aged 25 to 40 who received the YFV17D yellow fever vaccine. Each CDR3 is given with its conserved first and last residue. The order of the fields is clone size, J gene, V gene, D gene, CDR3 protein, CDR3 DNA. The D gene is left open where the match is weak. The listing skips clone size in some rows; elsewhere it reads once, few, many or a size class.

-,TRBJ2-2,TRBV20-1,-,CSAQGNLTGELFF,TGCAGTGCCCAGGGTAATCTGACCGGGGAGCTGTTTTTT
few,TRBJ2-5,TRBV20-1,-,CSARGRALETQYF,TGCAGTGCTAGGGGCCGGGCTCTCGAGACCCAGTACTTC
-,TRBJ2-6,TRBV4-1,TRBD1,CASSQAYRKPTGGGSGANVLTF,TGCGCCAGCAGCCAAGCCTACCGAAAACCGACAGGGGGGGGCTCTGGGGCCAACGTCCTGACTTTC
few,TRBJ2-3,TRBV11-2,TRBD1,CASSGGQGNTDTQYF,TGTGCCAGCAGCGGGGGACAGGGTAACACAGATACGCAGTATTTT
-,TRBJ2-7,TRBV29-1,TRBD2,CSVQSGSGYEQYF,TGCAGCGTCCAGAGCGGGAGTGGCTACGAGCAGTACTTC
few,TRBJ2-2,TRBV11-1,TRBD1,CATSPQTGGPGELFF,TGTGCCACCTCCCCCCAAACAGGGGGCCCCGGGGAGCTGTTTTTT
-,TRBJ2-3,TRBV20-1,TRBD2,CSARRLAGEYTQYF,TGCAGTGCTAGACGACTAGCGGGAGAGTATACGCAGTATTTT
-,TRBJ2-7,TRBV27,-,CASSFWPGEAYEQYF,TGTGCCAGCTCCTTCTGGCCGGGTGAGGCCTACGAGCAGTACTTC
few,TRBJ2-1,TRBV9,-,CASSVRPGGNPNNEQFF,TGTGCCAGCAGCGTTAGACCTGGAGGGAACCCCAACAATGAGCAGTTCTTC
many,TRBJ2-1,TRBV27,TRBD1,CASSPQQGNEQFF,TGTGCCAGCAGCCCGCAACAGGGGAATGAGCAGTTCTTC
-,TRBJ1-2,TRBV19,-,CARTHGANYGYTF,TGTGCCAGGACGCACGGAGCTAACTATGGCTACACCTTC
-,TRBJ2-1,TRBV20-1,-,CSARDKVPGLVGRNEQFF,TGCAGTGCTAGAGATAAAGTACCAGGGCTAGTGGGGAGGAATGAGCAGTTCTTC
few,TRBJ2-5,TRBV7-2,-,CASSSSGSPGETQYF,TGTGCCAGCAGCAGCTCAGGGTCTCCGGGGGAGACCCAGTACTTC
few,TRBJ2-5,TRBV29-1,-,CSEPRVVEETQYF,TGCAGCGAACCGAGGGTGGTAGAAGAGACCCAGTACTTC
few,TRBJ2-7,TRBV3-1,-,CASSQSEGGEYF,TGTGCCAGCAGCCAATCCGAAGGCGGAGAGTACTTC